This T cell receptor (beta chain) is from a study of beta chain features in type 1 diabetes. Study as a whole: Across every sample, 100 million to 130 million sorted cells were examined in total.

Expressed TCRB transcripts were sequenced, since all the RNA that had been isolated was reverse transcribed. Sequencing was performed with immunoSEQ multiplex PCR; in TCRdb, only in-frame clones are kept and a portion is missing. This sample has 680,000 or so clones, with around 16% found just once. In its sample, this clone was seen many times. The V and J ends lost 5 bases and 8 bases respectively, with 3 bases between them. Per germline, CDR1 MDHEN and CDR2 SYDVKM. The CDR3 length is 10 residues. The source material was naive CD4+ T cells from blood. The receptor was isolated from a man younger than 35 in good health. This chain joins TRBV28 and TRBJ1-4; D remains unclear. The CDR3 bases are TGTGCCAGCAGTGCCGAAAAACTGTTTTTT. It codes for CASSAEKLFF.